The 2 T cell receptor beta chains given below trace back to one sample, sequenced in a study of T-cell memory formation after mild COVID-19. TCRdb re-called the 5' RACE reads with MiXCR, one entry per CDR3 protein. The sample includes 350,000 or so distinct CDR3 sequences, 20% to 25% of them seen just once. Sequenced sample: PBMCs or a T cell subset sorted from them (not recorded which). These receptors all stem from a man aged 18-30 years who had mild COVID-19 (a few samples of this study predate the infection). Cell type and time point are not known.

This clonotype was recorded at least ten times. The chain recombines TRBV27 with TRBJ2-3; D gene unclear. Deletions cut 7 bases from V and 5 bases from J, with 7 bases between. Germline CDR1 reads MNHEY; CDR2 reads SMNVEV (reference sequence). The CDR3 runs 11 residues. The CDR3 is CASTGGDTQYF. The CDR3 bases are TGTGCCAGCACTGGTGGAGATACGCAGTATTTT.

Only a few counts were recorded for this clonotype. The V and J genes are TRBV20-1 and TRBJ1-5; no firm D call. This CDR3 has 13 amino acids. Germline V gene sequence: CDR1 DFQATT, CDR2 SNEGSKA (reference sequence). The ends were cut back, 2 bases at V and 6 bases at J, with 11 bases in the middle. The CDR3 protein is CSARSVGIQPQHF. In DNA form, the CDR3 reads TGCAGTGCTAGATCGGTTGGGATTCAGCCCCAGCATTTT.